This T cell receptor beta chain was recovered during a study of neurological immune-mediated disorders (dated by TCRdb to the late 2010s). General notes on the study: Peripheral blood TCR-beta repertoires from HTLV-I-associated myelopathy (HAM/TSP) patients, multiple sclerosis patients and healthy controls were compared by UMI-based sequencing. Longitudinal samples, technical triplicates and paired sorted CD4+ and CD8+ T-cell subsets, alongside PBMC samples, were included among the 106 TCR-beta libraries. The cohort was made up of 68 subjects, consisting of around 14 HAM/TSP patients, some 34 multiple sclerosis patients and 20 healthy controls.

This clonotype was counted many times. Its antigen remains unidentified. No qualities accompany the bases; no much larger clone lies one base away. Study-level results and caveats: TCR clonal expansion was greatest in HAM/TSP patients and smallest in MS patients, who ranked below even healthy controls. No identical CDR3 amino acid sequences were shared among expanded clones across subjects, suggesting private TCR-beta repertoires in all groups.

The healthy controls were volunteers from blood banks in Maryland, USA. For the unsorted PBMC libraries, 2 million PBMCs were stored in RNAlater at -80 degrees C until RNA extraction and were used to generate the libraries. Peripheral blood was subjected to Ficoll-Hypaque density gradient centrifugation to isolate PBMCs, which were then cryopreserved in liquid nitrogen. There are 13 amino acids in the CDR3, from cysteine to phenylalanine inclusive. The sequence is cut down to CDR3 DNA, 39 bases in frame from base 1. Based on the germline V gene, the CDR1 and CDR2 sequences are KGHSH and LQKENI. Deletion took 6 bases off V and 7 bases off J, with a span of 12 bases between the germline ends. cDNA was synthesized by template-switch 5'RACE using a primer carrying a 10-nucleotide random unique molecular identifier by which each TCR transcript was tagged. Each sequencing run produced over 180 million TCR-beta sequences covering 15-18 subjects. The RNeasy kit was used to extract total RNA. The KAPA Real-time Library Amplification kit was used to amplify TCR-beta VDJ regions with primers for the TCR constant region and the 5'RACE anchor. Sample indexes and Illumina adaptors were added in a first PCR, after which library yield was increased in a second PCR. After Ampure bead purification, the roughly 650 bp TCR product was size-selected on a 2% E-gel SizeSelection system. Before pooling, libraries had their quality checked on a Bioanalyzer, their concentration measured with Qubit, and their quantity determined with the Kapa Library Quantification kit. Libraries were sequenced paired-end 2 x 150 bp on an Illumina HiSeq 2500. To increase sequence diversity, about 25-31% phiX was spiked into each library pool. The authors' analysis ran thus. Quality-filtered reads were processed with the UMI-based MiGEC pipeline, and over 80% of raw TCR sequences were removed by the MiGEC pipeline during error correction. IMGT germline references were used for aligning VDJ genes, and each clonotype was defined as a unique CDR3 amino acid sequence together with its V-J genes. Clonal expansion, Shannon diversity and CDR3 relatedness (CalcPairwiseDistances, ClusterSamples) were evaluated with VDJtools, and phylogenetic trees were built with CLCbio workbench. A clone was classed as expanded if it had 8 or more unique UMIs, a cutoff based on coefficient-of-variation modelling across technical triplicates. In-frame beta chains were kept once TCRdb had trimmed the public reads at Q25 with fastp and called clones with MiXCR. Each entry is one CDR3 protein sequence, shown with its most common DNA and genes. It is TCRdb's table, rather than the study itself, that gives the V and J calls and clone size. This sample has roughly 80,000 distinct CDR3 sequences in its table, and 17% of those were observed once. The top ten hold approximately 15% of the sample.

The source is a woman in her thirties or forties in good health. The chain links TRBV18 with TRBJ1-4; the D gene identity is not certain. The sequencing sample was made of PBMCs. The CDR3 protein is CASSLETVEKLFF. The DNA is TGTGCCAGCTCGCTAGAGACCGTTGAAAAACTGTTTTTT.